This T cell receptor beta chain was obtained from a study of beta chain features in type 1 diabetes. Study-level points and caveats: When Type 1 diabetes patients were examined, their TCRB CDR3s proved moderately but significantly shorter in all four CD4+ subsets.

On this clone: The antigen is not known.

The sequenced template was cDNA made from the entire isolated RNA. An average roughly 3.6 million reads came from naive, central memory and regulatory T cell samples. The table came from immunoSEQ multiplex PCR; TCRdb's copy has only in-frame clones and leaves some out. Of more than 250,000 clones in the sample, roughly an eighth were seen once. This sequence originates from a young man with type 1 diabetes. The specimen sequenced was naive CD4+ T cells from blood.

CDR3 amino acids: CASSSVAVQETQYF. The CDR3 nucleotides read TGCGCCAGCAGCTCAGTGGCAGTCCAAGAGACCCAGTACTTC. The chain has TRBV5-1 and TRBJ2-5, with D unresolved. The CDR3 is 14 residues long. CDR1 SGHRS and CDR2 YFSETQ come from the germline V gene. The V end was cut by 3 bases, the J end by 1 base, with 10 bases between.